This T cell receptor (beta chain) was profiled in a study of blood T cell repertoires in COVID-19. About the study: Material from acute and convalescent COVID-19 was sourced from the United States, Italy and Spain. In each case, the material was cDNA or gDNA derived from T cells, B-cell-depleted T cells, or PBMCs.

Recruitment covered 25 or so US areas and drew participants whose ages spanned roughly 18 to 89 years. From germline, CDR1 is LNHDA and CDR2 SQIVND (reference sequence). With V trimmed by 5 bases and J by 7 bases, 9 bases remained unmatched. This CDR3 region has 14 residues. The data were produced by immunoSEQ multiplex PCR, yet TCRdb's version contains in-frame clones alone and is incomplete. The sample shows 300,000 to 350,000 clones, approximately 88% of them seen only once. The TCR was taken from a woman aged 18-29 years who had recovered from COVID-19. The specimen sequenced was PBMCs or T cells enriched from blood (not recorded which). The chain combines TRBV19 with TRBJ1-2; 8 bases align to TRBD1. CDR3 loop: CASSLMDRDSGYTF. The CDR3, as DNA: TGTGCCAGTAGTTTAATGGACAGGGACTCTGGCTACACCTTC.